This TCR beta chain was identified during a study of T cells in localized non-small cell lung cancer. Produced via immunoSEQ multiplex PCR; TCRdb's table is partial and in-frame only. The table shows some 80,000 clones, with around four fifths occurring only once. The CDR3 spans 15 residues. Trimming at V came to 3 bases and at J to 9 bases, leaving 11 bases not matched to a gene. Germline values: CDR1 WNHNN, CDR2 SYGVQD (reference sequence). This sample comprised peripheral blood, obtained before any cancer treatment. J is TRBJ2-1 and V is TRBV10-1; 7 bases map to TRBD2. The sequence was obtained from a man between 40 and 70 years old with stage I lung adenocarcinoma. The DNA for the CDR3 is TGCGCCAGCAGTGACCTAAACGGGGGGAAGGCTGAGCAGTTCTTC. It encodes CASSDLNGGKAEQFF.